Listed below are T cell receptor beta chains from one sample, sequenced in a study of PD-1 blockade in classical Hodgkin lymphoma. Libraries were prepared by immunoSEQ multiplex PCR; TCRdb keeps only in-frame clonotypes and omits some of them. The sample records 15,000 to 20,000 clones, 60% to 75% being singletons. The sample was peripheral blood mononuclear cells (PBMCs), taken before the fourth cycle of nivolumab. Receptors were obtained from a human donor with classical Hodgkin lymphoma. The CDR3 runs from the conserved cysteine through the conserved F or W. The order of the fields is V gene, D gene, J gene, clone size, CDR3 protein, CDR3 DNA. D genes are given only for firm matches. Size tells how often a clone was seen (once, few, many) or the class of an expanded clone, and some rows leave it out.

TRBV6-1	.	TRBJ2-7	few	CASSEGRGSGYEQYF	TGTGCCAGCAGTGAAGGGAGGGGGTCGGGCTACGAGCAGTACTTC
TRBV20-1	.	TRBJ2-3	.	CSAAVADTQYF	TGCAGTGCCGCTGTGGCAGATACGCAGTATTTT
TRBV7-8	TRBD2	TRBJ2-3	.	CASSLRASGRNWYF	TGTGCCAGCAGCCTCCGGGCTAGCGGGAGGAACTGGTATTTT
TRBV27	TRBD1	TRBJ2-2	few	CASSATGATGELFF	TGTGCCAGCAGTGCGACAGGGGCCACCGGGGAGCTGTTTTTT
TRBV19	.	TRBJ2-5	.	CASSISHQETQYF	TGTGCCAGTAGTATCTCTCACCAAGAGACCCAGTACTTC
TRBV19	.	TRBJ1-5	.	CASRKGSTSNQPQHF	TGTGCCAGTAGGAAGGGGTCTACGAGCAATCAGCCCCAGCATTTT
TRBV25-1	.	TRBJ1-2	.	CASSGGRGYTF	TGTGCCAGCAGTGGGGGGAGGGGCTACACCTTC
TRBV28	TRBD2	TRBJ2-7	medium-sized	CASSPPPGLAGDLGEQYF	TGTGCCAGCAGTCCCCCCCCGGGGCTAGCGGGAGATTTGGGGGAGCAGTACTTC
TRBV2	TRBD1	TRBJ1-5	few	CASSLTGMRNQPQHF	TGTGCCAGCAGTTTGACAGGGATGAGAAATCAGCCCCAGCATTTT
TRBV7-3	TRBD1	TRBJ1-1	.	CASSFDRAELNTEAFF	TGTGCCAGCAGCTTCGACAGGGCCGAGCTAAACACTGAAGCTTTCTTT
TRBV13	.	TRBJ1-4	.	CASSLGLGIEDEKLFF	TGTGCCAGCAGCTTAGGCCTAGGGATCGAGGATGAAAAACTGTTTTTT
TRBV18	TRBD1	TRBJ2-4	.	CASSPQGQGPYF	TGTGCCAGCTCACCACAGGGACAGGGCCCGTACTTC
TRBV6-1	TRBD2	TRBJ2-5	.	CASSEVGTSGSGQETQYF	TGTGCCAGCAGTGAAGTAGGGACTAGCGGGAGTGGACAAGAGACCCAGTACTTC
TRBV2	.	TRBJ2-7	few	CASSTGTNYEQYF	TGTGCCAGCAGTACCGGGACAAACTACGAGCAGTACTTC
TRBV4-1	TRBD2	TRBJ2-7	.	CASSLKVAQREGHSEQYF	TGCGCCAGCAGCCTGAAAGTCGCCCAGCGGGAGGGCCACTCCGAGCAGTACTTC
TRBV19	TRBD1	TRBJ2-7	once	CASSNGQETGDYEQYF	TGTGCCAGTAGTAACGGACAGGAAACCGGGGACTACGAGCAGTACTTC
TRBV2	TRBD2	TRBJ2-1	.	CASSPGLAPNSRFF	TGTGCCAGCTCACCCGGACTAGCCCCTAACAGTCGGTTCTTC
TRBV27	.	TRBJ2-7	.	CASSRGTPLEQYF	TGTGCCAGCAGCCGCGGGACCCCTCTCGAGCAGTACTTC
TRBV30	.	TRBJ2-7	.	CAWNWGLSSYEQYF	TGTGCCTGGAATTGGGGATTGAGCTCCTACGAGCAGTACTTC
TRBV9	.	TRBJ2-5	.	CASSATGGQETQYF	TGTGCCAGCAGCGCCACAGGAGGGCAAGAGACCCAGTACTTC
TRBV19	TRBD2	TRBJ2-4	.	CASSINGRDDIQYF	TGTGCCAGTAGTATAAACGGGAGGGATGACATTCAGTACTTC
TRBV28	.	TRBJ1-4	.	CASTPRWPTNEKLFF	TGTGCCAGCACCCCTCGTTGGCCAACTAATGAAAAACTGTTTTTT
TRBV5-1	.	TRBJ2-7	.	CASTLGQDHYEQYF	TGCGCCAGCACCCTAGGGCAGGATCACTACGAGCAGTACTTC
TRBV6-5	TRBD1	TRBJ1-6	.	CASRSTGTNSPLHF	TGTGCCAGCAGGTCGACAGGGACTAATTCACCCCTCCACTTT
TRBV27	.	TRBJ1-1	.	CASSLTPQGINRARGTEAFF	TGTGCCAGCAGTTTAACCCCGCAGGGGATTAACAGGGCGAGAGGTACTGAAGCTTTCTTT
TRBV19	TRBD1	TRBJ2-3	.	CASSIVGRGLSTDTQYF	TGTGCCAGTAGTATAGTTGGCAGGGGGCTTAGCACAGATACGCAGTATTTT
TRBV5-4	TRBD1	TRBJ2-7	.	CASSATGQPYEQYF	TGTGCCAGCAGCGCGACGGGACAGCCCTACGAGCAGTACTTC
TRBV7-8	.	TRBJ2-7	few	CASTPNGGLPDF	TGTGCCAGCACCCCGAACGGGGGACTCCCGGACTTC
TRBV4-1	.	TRBJ2-2	few	CASSQGGGSTGELFF	TGCGCCAGCAGCCAAGGGGGGGGCTCCACCGGGGAGCTGTTTTTT
TRBV27	.	TRBJ1-5	.	CASRVRGDSNQPQHF	TGTGCCAGCAGAGTGAGGGGAGATAGCAATCAGCCCCAGCATTTT
TRBV19	TRBD1	TRBJ1-2	once	CASSTLETGIYGYTF	TGTGCCAGTAGTACCCTAGAGACAGGGATCTATGGCTACACCTTC
TRBV11-1	.	TRBJ2-7	.	CASSQGPNYEQYF	TGTGCCAGCAGCCAGGGACCTAATTACGAGCAGTACTTC
TRBV27	.	TRBJ2-3	medium-sized	CASSLSRGGTQYF	TGTGCCAGCAGTTTATCGAGGGGTGGTACGCAGTATTTT
TRBV28	.	TRBJ1-1	.	CASRTVRQSRDTEAFF	TGTGCCAGCAGAACGGTGCGACAAAGCCGAGACACTGAAGCTTTCTTT
TRBV15	.	TRBJ1-1	.	CATRVVRSAEAFF	TGTGCCACCAGAGTCGTGAGGTCGGCTGAAGCTTTCTTT
TRBV11-1	.	TRBJ2-7	.	CASSFGQGIVGSYEQYF	TGTGCCAGCAGCTTCGGGCAGGGTATCGTCGGCTCCTACGAGCAGTACTTC
TRBV28	.	TRBJ1-6	.	CASGLSPLHF	TGTGCCAGCGGTCTCTCACCCCTCCACTTT
TRBV5-1	TRBD1	TRBJ2-6	.	CASSLDGQGSGANVLTF	TGCGCCAGCAGCCTTGACGGACAGGGCTCTGGGGCCAACGTCCTGACTTTC
TRBV6-5	.	TRBJ2-3	few	CASSTRDASDTQYF	TGTGCCAGCAGTACCCGGGACGCTTCAGATACGCAGTATTTT
TRBV7-9	TRBD1	TRBJ1-1	.	CASSLRGGGTEAFF	TGTGCCAGCAGCTTAAGAGGGGGCGGCACTGAAGCTTTCTTT
TRBV5-1	TRBD2	TRBJ2-1	.	CASSATSGGINEQFF	TGCGCCAGCAGCGCTACTAGCGGGGGTATCAATGAGCAGTTCTTC
TRBV29-1	TRBD2	TRBJ2-2	medium-sized	CSGISGTSGTGELFF	TGCAGCGGGATCTCCGGGACTAGCGGTACCGGGGAGCTGTTTTTT
TRBV5-4	TRBD2	TRBJ2-1	.	CASSVLGGRGEGNEQFF	TGTGCCAGCAGCGTTCTGGGAGGGAGAGGTGAGGGGAATGAGCAGTTCTTC
TRBV5-1	TRBD1	TRBJ2-7	.	CASSLDRGLGNEQYF	TGCGCCAGCAGCTTGGACAGGGGGCTGGGTAACGAGCAGTACTTC
TRBV15	.	TRBJ2-7	.	CATSRDRSYEQYF	TGTGCCACCAGCAGAGATCGTTCGTACGAGCAGTACTTC
TRBV5-1	TRBD2	TRBJ2-1	few	CASSLGLAGEEAPYNEQFF	TGCGCCAGCAGCTTAGGACTAGCGGGAGAAGAGGCCCCATACAATGAGCAGTTCTTC
TRBV7-9	TRBD1	TRBJ1-6	.	CASSSTGAGDSPLHF	TGTGCCAGCAGCTCCACAGGGGCCGGGGATTCACCCCTCCACTTT
TRBV6-1	.	TRBJ1-5	few	CAIAIPYSNQPQHF	TGTGCCATCGCAATTCCTTACAGCAATCAGCCCCAGCATTTT
TRBV5-1	.	TRBJ1-4	large	CASSWSWGYGEKLFF	TGCGCCAGCAGCTGGAGCTGGGGGTATGGTGAAAAACTGTTTTTT
TRBV9	.	TRBJ2-1	.	CASSPLTDPGNEQFF	TGTGCCAGCAGCCCCCTAACGGACCCAGGCAATGAGCAGTTCTTC
TRBV5-1	.	TRBJ2-7	.	CASSPDMAASSYEQYF	TGCGCCAGCAGCCCGGACATGGCTGCGAGCTCCTACGAGCAGTACTTC
TRBV4-1	.	TRBJ1-3	few	CASSQEGLPANGNTIYF	TGCGCCAGCAGCCAAGAAGGTCTACCGGCGAACGGAAACACCATATATTTT
TRBV7-6	TRBD2	TRBJ2-1	.	CASSLARASGMIGEQFF	TGTGCCAGCAGCTTAGCGAGGGCTAGCGGGATGATTGGGGAGCAGTTCTTC
TRBV19	.	TRBJ1-2	once	CASSISRESYGYTF	TGTGCCAGTAGTATATCCAGGGAGAGCTATGGCTACACCTTC